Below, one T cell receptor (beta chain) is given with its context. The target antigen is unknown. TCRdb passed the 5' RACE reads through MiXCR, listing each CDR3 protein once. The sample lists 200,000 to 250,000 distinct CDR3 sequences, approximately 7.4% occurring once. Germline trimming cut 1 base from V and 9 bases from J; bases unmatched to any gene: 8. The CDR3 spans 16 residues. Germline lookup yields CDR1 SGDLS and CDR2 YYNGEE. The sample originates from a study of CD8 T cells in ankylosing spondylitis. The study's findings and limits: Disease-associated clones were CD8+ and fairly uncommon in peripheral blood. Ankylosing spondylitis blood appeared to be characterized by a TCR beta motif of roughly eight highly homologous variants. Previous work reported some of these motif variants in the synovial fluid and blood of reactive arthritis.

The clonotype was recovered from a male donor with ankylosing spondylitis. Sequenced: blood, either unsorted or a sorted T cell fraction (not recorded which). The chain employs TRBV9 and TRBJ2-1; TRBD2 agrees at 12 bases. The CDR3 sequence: CASSVSSGGAAGEQFF. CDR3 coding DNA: TGTGCCAGCAGCGTATCTAGCGGGGGGGCCGCGGGTGAGCAGTTCTTC.